This is a list of T cell receptor beta chains from one sample in a study of neurological immune-mediated disorders. In TCRdb, the 5' RACE reads were re-called with MiXCR into one record per CDR3 protein. This sample has around 15,000 distinct CDR3 sequences, with about 10% found just once. The sequencing sample was made of CD8+ T cells from blood. The receptors derive from a man in his fifties in good health. Each CDR3 is given with its conserved first and last residue. Fields, in order: CDR3 protein, CDR3 DNA, clone size, V gene, J gene, D gene. A D gene is named only where the DNA matches it firmly. The size field is filled for only some rows; it gives once, few, many or a size class.

CASSYSMAGGPLDEQFF	TGTGCCAGCAGTTACTCGATGGCGGGAGGCCCCTTGGATGAGCAGTTCTTC	many	TRBV6-2/TRBV6-3	TRBJ2-1	TRBD2
CASSQDLTSGREDIQYF	TGCGCCAGCAGCCAAGACCTGACTAGCGGGAGAGAGGACATTCAGTACTTC	many	TRBV4-3	TRBJ2-4	TRBD2
CASSLTPGTNEQYF	TGTGCCAGCAGTCTCACACCCGGGACTAACGAGCAGTACTTC	many	TRBV6-5	TRBJ2-7	TRBD2
CSARETSRHSYNEQFF	TGCAGTGCTAGAGAGACTAGCCGTCACTCCTACAATGAGCAGTTCTTC	many	TRBV20-1	TRBJ2-1	TRBD2
CSVDPADYSYNEQFF	TGCAGCGTTGATCCAGCGGACTACTCCTACAATGAGCAGTTCTTC	many	TRBV29-1	TRBJ2-1	NA
CSARTMNTEAFF	TGCAGTGCTAGAACAATGAACACTGAAGCTTTCTTT	few	TRBV20-1	TRBJ1-1	NA
CASRFVGHGETGELFF	TGTGCCAGCCGATTTGTGGGACACGGGGAGACCGGGGAGCTGTTTTTT	many	TRBV27	TRBJ2-2	NA
CASSLSLAGGYEQYF	TGCGCCAGCAGCTTGTCCCTAGCGGGAGGATACGAGCAGTACTTC	many	TRBV5-1	TRBJ2-7	TRBD2
CASSWDRSITDTQYF	TGTGCCAGCAGCTGGGACAGAAGTATCACAGATACGCAGTATTTT	many	TRBV5-5	TRBJ2-3	TRBD1
CASSSTSGRANGELFF	TGTGCCAGCAGCTCAACTAGCGGGAGGGCCAACGGGGAGCTGTTTTTT	many	TRBV6-6	TRBJ2-2	TRBD2
CASSERSSRITDTQYF	TGTGCCAGCAGTGAGAGGAGTAGCAGGATCACAGATACGCAGTATTTT	many	TRBV25-1	TRBJ2-3	NA
CASGTPNTGELFF	TGTGCCAGCGGGACACCGAACACCGGGGAGCTGTTTTTT	many	TRBV28	TRBJ2-2	NA
CASSLDASGSGDTQYF	TGTGCCAGCAGCTTAGACGCTAGCGGGAGTGGAGATACGCAGTATTTT	many	TRBV7-9	TRBJ2-3	TRBD2
CASSLAPGQGFDQPQHF	TGTGCCAGCAGTTTAGCTCCTGGACAGGGGTTCGATCAGCCCCAGCATTTT	many	TRBV12-3/TRBV12-4	TRBJ1-5	TRBD1
CAWSPVTVEAFF	TGTGCCTGGTCCCCAGTCACAGTTGAAGCTTTCTTT	NA	TRBV30	TRBJ1-1	NA
CASHPGGTAGEKLFF	TGTGCCAGTCATCCCGGGGGGACGGCCGGCGAAAAACTGTTTTTT	many	TRBV28	TRBJ1-4	NA
CASRRLAGNTGELFF	TGTGCCAGTAGAAGGCTAGCGGGGAACACCGGGGAGCTGTTTTTT	many	TRBV19	TRBJ2-2	TRBD2
CASSPAGGAKNIQYF	TGTGCCAGCAGCCCCGCTGGGGGGGCCAAAAACATTCAGTACTTC	many	TRBV7-9	TRBJ2-4	NA
CASSYLIGGAGEYEQYF	TGTGCCAGCAGTTACCTCATTGGGGGAGCGGGAGAATACGAGCAGTACTTC	once	TRBV6-2/TRBV6-3	TRBJ2-7	TRBD2
CSARLLELSSYNEQFF	TGCAGTGCTAGACTATTGGAGTTAAGCTCCTACAATGAGCAGTTCTTC	many	TRBV20-1	TRBJ2-1	NA
CASSLGDRAFDAFF	TGTGCCAGCAGCCTGGGGGACCGAGCCTTTGACGCTTTCTTT	many	TRBV6-2/TRBV6-3	TRBJ1-1	NA
CASSLAGTHTGELFF	TGTGCCAGCAGCTTGGCCGGGACACACACCGGGGAGCTGTTTTTT	many	TRBV5-8	TRBJ2-2	NA
CASSGREYSTDTQYF	TGTGCCAGCAGCGGCCGGGAGTATAGCACAGATACGCAGTATTTT	many	TRBV9	TRBJ2-3	NA
CASSVGGITEAFF	TGTGCCAGCAGCGTAGGAGGGATCACTGAAGCTTTCTTT	many	TRBV9	TRBJ1-1	NA
CSAPGPVKADTQYF	TGCAGCGCGCCGGGCCCGGTAAAAGCAGATACGCAGTATTTT	medium-sized	TRBV29-1	TRBJ2-3	NA
CASSGRQGATADTQYF	TGTGCCAGCAGCGGGCGACAGGGGGCGACGGCAGATACGCAGTATTTT	NA	TRBV9	TRBJ2-3	TRBD1
CASSPLGGRRVEQFF	TGTGCCAGCAGCCCACTAGGGGGGCGGAGGGTTGAGCAGTTCTTC	NA	TRBV11-3	TRBJ2-1	NA
CASRTGGGAYNEQFF	TGTGCCAGCAGGACCGGAGGGGGGGCCTACAATGAGCAGTTCTTC	many	TRBV6-5	TRBJ2-1	NA
CASTKTSGRVSSGELFF	TGTGCCAGCACCAAGACTAGCGGGAGGGTATCCTCCGGGGAGCTGTTTTTT	many	TRBV6-1	TRBJ2-2	TRBD2
CSVESTGVYGYTF	TGCAGCGTTGAATCGACAGGGGTATATGGCTACACCTTC	NA	TRBV29-1	TRBJ1-2	TRBD1
CASIQDRGLQPQHF	TGTGCCAGCATCCAAGACAGGGGGCTCCAGCCCCAGCATTTT	many	TRBV28	TRBJ1-5	TRBD1
CASSLQGFYEQYF	TGTGCCAGCAGTTTACAGGGGTTCTACGAGCAGTACTTC	many	TRBV28	TRBJ2-7	NA
CSVVVQSSGANVLTF	TGCAGCGTTGTTGTCCAGAGCTCTGGGGCCAACGTCCTGACTTTC	once	TRBV29-1	TRBJ2-6	NA
CSAPGLLILGEQFF	TGCAGCGCGCCGGGACTCCTCATCTTGGGTGAGCAGTTCTTC	many	TRBV29-1	TRBJ2-1	NA
CSVEGPGVETQYF	TGCAGCGTGGAGGGCCCGGGGGTAGAGACCCAGTACTTC	many	TRBV29-1	TRBJ2-5	NA
CASSKALWTGNEQYF	TGTGCCAGCAGCAAAGCGCTCTGGACAGGGAACGAGCAGTACTTC	NA	TRBV21-1	TRBJ2-7	NA
CASSIMGGGDEQFF	TGTGCCAGCAGCATCATGGGGGGTGGGGATGAGCAGTTCTTC	few	TRBV5-4	TRBJ2-1	NA
CASSPAGNHEQYF	TGTGCCAGCTCACCGGCAGGGAACCACGAGCAGTACTTC	many	TRBV18	TRBJ2-7	NA
CSVEPILGDRGFGETQYF	TGCAGCGTTGAACCTATTTTGGGGGACAGGGGTTTCGGAGAGACCCAGTACTTC	many	TRBV29-1	TRBJ2-5	TRBD1
CASSLVETQYF	TGTGCCAGCAGCTTGGTGGAGACCCAGTACTTC	many	TRBV5-6	TRBJ2-5	NA
CASSLAPGYTDTQYF	TGTGCCAGCAGCTTAGCACCTGGGTACACAGATACGCAGTATTTT	many	TRBV11-2	TRBJ2-3	NA